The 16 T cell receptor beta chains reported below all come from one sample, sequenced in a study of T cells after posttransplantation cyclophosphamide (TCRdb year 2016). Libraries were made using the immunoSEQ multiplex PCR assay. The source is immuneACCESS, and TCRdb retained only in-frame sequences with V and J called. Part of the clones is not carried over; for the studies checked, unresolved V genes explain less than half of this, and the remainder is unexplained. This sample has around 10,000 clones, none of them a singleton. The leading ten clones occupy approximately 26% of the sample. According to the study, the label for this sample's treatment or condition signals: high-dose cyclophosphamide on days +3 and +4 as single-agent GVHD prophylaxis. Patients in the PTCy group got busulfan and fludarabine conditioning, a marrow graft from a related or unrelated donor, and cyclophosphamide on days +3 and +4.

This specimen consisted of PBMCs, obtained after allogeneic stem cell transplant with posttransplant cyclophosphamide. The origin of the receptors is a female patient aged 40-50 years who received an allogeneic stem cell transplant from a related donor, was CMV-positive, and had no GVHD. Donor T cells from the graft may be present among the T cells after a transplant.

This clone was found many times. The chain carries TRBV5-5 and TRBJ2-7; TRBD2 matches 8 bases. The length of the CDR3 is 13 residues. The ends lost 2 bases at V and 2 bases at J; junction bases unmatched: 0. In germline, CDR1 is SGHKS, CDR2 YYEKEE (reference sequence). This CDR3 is CASSFGGAYEQYF. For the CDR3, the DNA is TGTGCCAGCAGCTTCGGGGGGGCCTACGAGCAGTACTTC.

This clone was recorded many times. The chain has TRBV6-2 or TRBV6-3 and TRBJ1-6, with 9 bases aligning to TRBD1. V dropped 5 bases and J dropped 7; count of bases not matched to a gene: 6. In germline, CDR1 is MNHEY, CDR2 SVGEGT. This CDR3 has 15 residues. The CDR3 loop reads CASSDRTGANSPLHF. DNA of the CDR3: TGTGCCAGCAGTGACCGGACAGGGGCGAATTCACCCCTCCACTTT.

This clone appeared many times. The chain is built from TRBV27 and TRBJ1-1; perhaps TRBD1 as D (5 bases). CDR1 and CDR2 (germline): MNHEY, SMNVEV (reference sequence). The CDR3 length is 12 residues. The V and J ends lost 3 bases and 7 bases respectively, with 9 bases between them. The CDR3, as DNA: TGTGCCAGCAGTTTGCCCGGGGGTGAAGCTTTCTTT. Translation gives CASSLPGGEAFF.

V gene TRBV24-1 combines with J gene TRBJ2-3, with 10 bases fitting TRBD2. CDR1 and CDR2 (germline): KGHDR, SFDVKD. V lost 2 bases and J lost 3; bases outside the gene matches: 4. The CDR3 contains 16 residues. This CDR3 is CATSDSGLARTDTQYF. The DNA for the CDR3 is TGTGCCACCAGTGATTCGGGACTAGCGAGGACAGATACGCAGTATTTT.

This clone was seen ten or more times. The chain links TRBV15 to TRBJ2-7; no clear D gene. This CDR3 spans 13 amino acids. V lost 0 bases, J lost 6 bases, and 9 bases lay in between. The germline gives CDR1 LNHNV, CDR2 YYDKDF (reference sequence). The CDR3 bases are TGTGCCACCAGCAGAGATTTAACTTTCGAGCAGTACTTC. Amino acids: CATSRDLTFEQYF.

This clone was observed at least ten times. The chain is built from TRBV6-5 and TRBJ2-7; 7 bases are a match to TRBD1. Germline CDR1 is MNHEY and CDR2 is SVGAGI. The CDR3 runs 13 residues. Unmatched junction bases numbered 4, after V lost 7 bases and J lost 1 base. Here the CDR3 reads CASTSDRSYEQYF. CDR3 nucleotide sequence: TGTGCCAGCACCTCGGACAGGTCCTACGAGCAGTACTTC.

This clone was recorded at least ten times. The DNA for the CDR3 is TGTGCCACCAGTGATTCAGGCGGGAGGAACACCGGGGAGCTGTTTTTT. The encoded protein is CATSDSGGRNTGELFF. V usage is TRBV24-1 and J usage is TRBJ2-2, with 7 nucleotides matching TRBD2. Per the germline V gene, CDR1 is KGHDR and CDR2 is SFDVKD. The length of the CDR3 is 16 residues. Trimming removed 2 bases from V and 1 base from J; junction bases left unmatched: 3.

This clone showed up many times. The CDR3 region is CASSQRIVGRDYGYTF. The DNA of the CDR3 is TGCGCCAGCAGCCAAAGGATTGTCGGCAGGGACTATGGCTACACCTTC. V is TRBV4-1 and J is TRBJ1-2; TRBD1 is a possible D gene (5 bases). Germline V gives CDR1 MGHRA, CDR2 YSYEKL. The CDR3 has 16 amino acids. V lost 2 bases and J 3 bases, leaving 16 bases between the germline ends.

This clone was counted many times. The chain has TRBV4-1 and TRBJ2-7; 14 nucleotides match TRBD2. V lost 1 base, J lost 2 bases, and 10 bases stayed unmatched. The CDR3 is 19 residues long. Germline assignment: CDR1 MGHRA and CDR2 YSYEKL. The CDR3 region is CASSQAPAGTSGGTYEQYF. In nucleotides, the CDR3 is TGCGCCAGCAGCCAAGCTCCGGCTGGGACTAGCGGGGGAACCTACGAGCAGTACTTC.

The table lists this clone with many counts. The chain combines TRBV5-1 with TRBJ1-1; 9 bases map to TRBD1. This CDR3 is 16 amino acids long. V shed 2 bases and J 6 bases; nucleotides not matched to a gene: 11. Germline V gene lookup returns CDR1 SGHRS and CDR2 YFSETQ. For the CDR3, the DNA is TGCGCCAGCAGCTTAAGCCGGACAGGGGCGCTGGCTGAAGCTTTCTTT. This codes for CASSLSRTGALAEAFF. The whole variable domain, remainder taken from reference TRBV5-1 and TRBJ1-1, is KAGVTQTPRYLIKTRGQQVTLSCSPISGHRSVSWYQQTPGQGLQFLFEYFSETQRNKGNFPGRFSGRQFSNSRSEMNVSTLELGDSALYLCASSLSRTGALAEAFFGQGTRLTVV.

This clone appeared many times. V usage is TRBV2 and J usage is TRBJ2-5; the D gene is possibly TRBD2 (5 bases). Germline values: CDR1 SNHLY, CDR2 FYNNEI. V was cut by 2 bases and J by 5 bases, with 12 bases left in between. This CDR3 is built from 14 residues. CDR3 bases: TGTGCCAGCAGTGAATATGCGGGTAGGGAGACCCAGTACTTC. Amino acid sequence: CASSEYAGRETQYF.

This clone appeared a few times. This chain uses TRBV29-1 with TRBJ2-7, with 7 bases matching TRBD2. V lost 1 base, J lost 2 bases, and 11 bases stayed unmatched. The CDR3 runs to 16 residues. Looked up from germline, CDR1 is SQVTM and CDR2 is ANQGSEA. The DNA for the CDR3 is TGCAGCGTTGAAGGGGGGGGTAGCGGGCGTACCTACGAGCAGTACTTC. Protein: CSVEGGGSGRTYEQYF.

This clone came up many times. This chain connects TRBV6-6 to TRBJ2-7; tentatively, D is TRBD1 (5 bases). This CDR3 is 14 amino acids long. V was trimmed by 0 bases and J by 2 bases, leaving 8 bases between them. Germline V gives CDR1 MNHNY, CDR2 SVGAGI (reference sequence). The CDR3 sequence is CASSYSQGPYEQYF. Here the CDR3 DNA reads TGTGCCAGCAGTTACTCGCAGGGTCCCTACGAGCAGTACTTC.

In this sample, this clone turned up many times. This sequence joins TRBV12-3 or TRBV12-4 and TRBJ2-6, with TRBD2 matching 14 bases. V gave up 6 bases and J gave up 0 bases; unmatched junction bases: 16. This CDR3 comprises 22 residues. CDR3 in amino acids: CASSPRLAGGYHPSSGANVLTF. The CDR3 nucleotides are TGTGCCAGCAGCCCCCGACTAGCGGGGGGGTACCACCCCAGCTCTGGGGCCAACGTCCTGACTTTC.

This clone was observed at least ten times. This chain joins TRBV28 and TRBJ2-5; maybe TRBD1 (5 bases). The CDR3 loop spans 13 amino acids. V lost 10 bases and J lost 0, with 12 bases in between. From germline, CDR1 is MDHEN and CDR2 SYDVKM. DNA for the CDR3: TGTGCCACCCAGGGCCCTTACCAAGAGACCCAGTACTTC. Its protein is CATQGPYQETQYF.

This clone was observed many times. For the CDR3, the DNA is TGTGCCAGCAGCTTGGGTCTTGGGACAGGGGACGAGCAGTACTTC. It codes for CASSLGLGTGDEQYF. The chain carries TRBV5-8 and TRBJ2-7, with 10 bases matching TRBD1. There are 15 residues in the CDR3. V lost 0 bases, J lost 5 bases, and 5 bases stayed unmatched. The germline V gene has CDR1 SGHTS and CDR2 YDEGEE.